This T cell receptor (beta chain) was documented in a study of beta chain features in type 1 diabetes (dated by TCRdb to between 2017 and 2018). Notes on the research overall: Patients and healthy donors did not differ in mean age, gender distribution, total cell number or subset yield. A total of approximately 99,000,000 sorted cells were examined across all samples, and RNA yield correlated strongly with the number of cells per subset. In the study, TCRB repertoires of sorted circulating CD4+ T cell subsets from recently diagnosed type 1 diabetes patients were compared with those of matched healthy donors. Whereas all 30 or so donors provided naive and central memory subsets, regulatory and stem cell-like memory subsets were isolated from just 8 patients and roughly 8 healthy donors.

Worth noting for this clone: There is no known antigen for this receptor. Per-base quality was not reported, and no clone a single base away is much larger than it.

The CDR3, from cysteine to phenylalanine, totals 12 residues. The retained sequence is limited to the CDR3, 36 bases, with the frame set at the first base. CDR1 is given as SEHNR and CDR2 as FQNEAQ, both from the germline V gene (reference sequence). Between the V and J ends, shortened by 8 bases and 5 bases respectively, the junction contains 12 bases. The investigation overall reported the following: HLA sub-analyses involved small numbers of individuals, so any influence of HLA type on TCRB rearrangement remained unresolved. A moderate but significant shortening of TCRB CDR3 length was observed in type 1 diabetes patients in all four CD4+ subsets. Shorter templates might be favored by PCR, yet because patient and control samples were amplified and corrected together, any such skew would affect both groups equally. The naive, central memory and regulatory TCRB repertoires appeared to resemble one another more closely among patients than among healthy donors. Because cDNA was sequenced instead of genomic DNA, highly expressing activated cells could be over-represented, though the groups showed no difference in activation or CD3 levels. At VDJ recombination sites, type 1 diabetes patients had fewer insertions and more deleted nucleotides, which implies abnormalities in thymic rearrangement.

The High Capacity cDNA Reverse Transcription Kit was used to reverse transcribe all of the isolated RNA, meaning that expressed TCRB transcripts were what got sequenced. Deep immunoSEQ sequencing was performed on naive, central memory and regulatory T cell samples, with an average of roughly 3.3 million total reads per sample. Sorted cells were lysed in RLT buffer and RNA was extracted with DNase-treated RNeasy Micro or Mini kits, depending on cell number. Each cell subset was processed separately to prevent cross-contamination, with patient and healthy donor samples processed together. The immunoSEQ multiplex PCR was used to amplify TCRB sequences from cDNA, yielding 87-bp fragments that span the CDR3 region. Sequencing of the amplicons was done on the Illumina HiSeq platform. The original pipeline was this. PCR bias was corrected computationally using synthetic template baselines, and reads within Hamming distance 2 were collapsed, with unmergeable singletons discarded. Reads were aligned against IMGT so that V, D and J genes, CDR3 length and insertions or deletions at six rearrangement sites could be assigned. Within each subset, clonotype counts were normalized to sorted cell number, after which true diversity and Gini coefficients were computed with the tcR R package. The overlap coefficient, calculated on TCRB nucleotide sequences, was used to quantify repertoire sharing. Held by TCRdb, this immuneACCESS table contains in-frame sequences only and omits some clones. Under half of the omission traces to an unresolved V gene where checked; the cause of the rest is unknown. For V, J and clone size, that table is used; D and trimming come from the DNA. A total of about 240,000 clones appear in this sample, around a quarter of them only once. In total, the top ten clones hold roughly 4% of the sample.

From each donor, a single peripheral blood sample of about 100 mL on average was drawn into heparinised tubes. A BD FACSAria II and a panel including CD45RO, CCR7, CD25, CD127, CD95 and CD27 were used to sort naive, central memory, regulatory and stem cell-like memory CD4+ T cells. Purity was above 95% for every sorted population. PBMCs were isolated right away by Lymphoprep density gradient centrifugation and were stained directly, without culture. So that batch effects would be minimized, each experiment stained and sorted samples in pairs, pairing one healthy donor with one patient. The sample taken for sequencing was central memory CD4+ T cells from blood. The TCR sequence derives from a man between 25 and 39 years old in good health. Rearrangement joined TRBV7-9 to TRBJ1-1, and perhaps TRBD1 as D gene, on 5 matching bases. The CDR3 corresponds to CASFRRGTEAFF. DNA sequence: TGTGCCAGCTTCCGTCGGGGGACTGAAGCTTTCTTT.